This record covers a single TCR beta chain. Its antigen is unidentified. Sequencing was performed with immunoSEQ multiplex PCR; in TCRdb, only in-frame clones are kept and a portion is missing. This sample has 28,000 or so clones, with roughly 80% found just once. This sample is part of a study of T cells in localized non-small cell lung cancer. Study conclusions and caveats: Measurement of T cell clonality placed uninvolved adjacent lung highest, above the level in tumor. Heterogeneity remains possible, as sequencing covered one tumor region only. Turning up in adjacent lung were a median around 50 of the top 100 tumor clones. An association was observed between higher blood T cell density and longer overall survival.

The trim removed 3 bases at V and 4 bases at J, leaving 5 bases unmatched. Per the germline V gene, CDR1 is GTSNPN and CDR2 is SVGIG (reference sequence). This CDR3 has 15 residues. The sequences come from peripheral blood, collected before any cancer treatment. The origin of this receptor is a man aged 40 to 69 with stage III squamous cell lung carcinoma. V is TRBV30 and J is TRBJ2-3; 12 bases match TRBD2. In DNA form, the CDR3 reads TGTGCCTGGAGCCGTCGACTAGCGGGAGCAGATACGCAGTATTTT. Translating it yields CAWSRRLAGADTQYF.